This TCR beta chain was recovered during a study of cytomegalovirus exposure and HLA in healthy donors. Study outcomes and limitations: V- and J-gene trimming of TCR beta was linked (in a later analysis) to a missense DCLRE1C variant.

The CDR3 has 15 residues. With 5 bases clipped from V and 1 base from J, the junction kept 5 bases outside the gene matches. From germline, CDR1 is MNHNY and CDR2 SVGAGI (reference sequence). The PCR contained 60 Vbeta and 13 Jbeta primers. The repertoire was sequenced with immunoSEQ multiplex PCR; TCRdb's copy has only in-frame clones and lacks some. The sample yields roughly 110,000 clones, less than 80% seen once. This clone was recorded a few times. Its specificity is not known. The source of this sequence is a man between 25 and 39 years old in good health and CMV-seronegative. The specimen sequenced was PBMCs. This sequence joins TRBV6-6 and TRBJ1-1; 9 bases fit TRBD1. The CDR3 is CASSPQTGGNTEAFF. CDR3 sequence (DNA): TGTGCCAGCAGTCCCCAGACAGGGGGGAACACTGAAGCTTTCTTT.